This is a list of T cell receptor beta chains from one sample in a study of regulatory T cells in long-lasting Graves disease. TCRdb independently ran MiXCR on the multiplex PCR reads; one entry per CDR3 protein. The sample records 450,000 to 600,000 distinct CDR3 sequences, roughly 17% being singletons. Another study also made use of these data, one on T cells in Graves' hyperthyroidism and ophthalmopathy.

Sequenced here: peripheral blood mononuclear cells (PBMCs), sampled at new diagnosis, from a patient treated with antithyroid drugs. The origin of the receptors is a man between 40 and 49 years old with Graves disease. Both conserved end residues are part of each CDR3. The D gene is left open where the match is weak. Clone size is stated in some rows and not others, as once, few, many or a class when expanded.

V	J	D	size	DNA	CDR3
TRBV6-2/TRBV6-3	TRBJ2-1	TRBD2	few	TGTGCCAGCAGTTTCAGGACTAGCGGGCTCAATAATGAGCAGTTCTTC	CASSFRTSGLNNEQFF
TRBV14	TRBJ2-1	NA	many	TGTGCCAGCAGCCAAGTGAGACTGAACAATGAGCAGTTCTTC	CASSQVRLNNEQFF
TRBV20-1	TRBJ2-4	NA	many	TGCAGTGCCACGCCTGCCAGTAACATTCAGTACTTC	CSATPASNIQYF
TRBV28	TRBJ2-3	TRBD2	NA	TGTGCCAGCAGTCCCGGGAGGAAAATAGATACGCAGTATTTT	CASSPGRKIDTQYF
TRBV11-1	TRBJ1-1	NA	NA	TGTGCCAGCAGCTTAGGAACAGGCACTGAAGCTTTCTTT	CASSLGTGTEAFF
TRBV5-6	TRBJ1-1	NA	many	TGTGCCAGCAGGTTTGTTGGACAGATGAACACTGAAGCTTTCTTT	CASRFVGQMNTEAFF
TRBV7-9	TRBJ1-4	NA	NA	TGTGCCAGCAGCTTACGTGAATATGAAGGGATCCTGTTTTTT	CASSLREYEGILFF
TRBV2	TRBJ2-3	NA	many	TGTGCCAGCAGTGGCGGAATAGGAGGCACAGATACGCAGTATTTT	CASSGGIGGTDTQYF
TRBV2	TRBJ2-2	NA	many	TGTGCCAGCAGTGAAGAGGCGGTCACCGGGGAGCTGTTTTTT	CASSEEAVTGELFF
TRBV2	TRBJ2-3	TRBD1	many	TGTGCCAGCAAGGACAGGGGTTCAGATACGCAGTATTTT	CASKDRGSDTQYF
TRBV6-9	TRBJ2-1	NA	many	TGTGCCAGCAGTTATATGGGACTTGAGCAGTTCTTC	CASSYMGLEQFF
TRBV30	TRBJ2-7	NA	many	TGTGCCTGGAGTTACCCCGACAGGCGAACCTACGAGCAGTACTTC	CAWSYPDRRTYEQYF
TRBV28	TRBJ2-2	TRBD1	NA	TGTGCCAGCAGTTTTCCGGACAGGGGATTGACCGGGGAGCTGTTTTTT	CASSFPDRGLTGELFF
TRBV7-9	TRBJ2-7	TRBD1	many	TGTGCCAGCAGCGTTACCGGGACAGGGGGCGGGTACGAGCAGTACTTC	CASSVTGTGGGYEQYF
TRBV7-6	TRBJ2-2	NA	NA	TGTGCCAGCAGCTGGCTTAGGACCGGGGAGCTGTTTTTT	CASSWLRTGELFF
TRBV12-3/TRBV12-4	TRBJ2-6	NA	many	TGTGCCAGCAGTCGAGGCTTCCTCGGGCCCCGGAAGAATGGGGCCAACGTCCTGACTTTC	CASSRGFLGPRKNGANVLTF
TRBV19	TRBJ2-5	NA	few	TGTGCCAGTGGGGCAGCACAAGAGACCCAGTACTTC	CASGAAQETQYF
TRBV19	TRBJ1-1	NA	few	TGTGCCAGTAGTATGATTCTCCAGGGCCGGGACACTGAAGCTTTCTTT	CASSMILQGRDTEAFF
TRBV29-1	TRBJ1-1	TRBD1	few	TGCAGCGTTAACAGGGGAGACACTGAAGCTTCCTTT	CSVNRGDTEASF
TRBV6-1	TRBJ2-6	TRBD1	NA	TGTGCCAGTTCCACGACAGGGGCCCCCGGGGCCAACGTCCTGACTTTC	CASSTTGAPGANVLTF
TRBV7-9	TRBJ2-1	TRBD1	many	TGTGCCAGCAGCTTAGGACAGGGCCCCCACAATGAGCAGTTCTTC	CASSLGQGPHNEQFF
TRBV20-1	TRBJ1-2	NA	NA	TGCAGTGCTAGAGTCTCAAGGACGGCGCCAAACTACACCTTC	CSARVSRTAPNYTF
TRBV29-1	TRBJ2-7	TRBD2	NA	TGCAGCGTGGCTCCGGGAGGAGGGTCCGAGCAGTACTTC	CSVAPGGGSEQYF
TRBV9	TRBJ2-5	TRBD2	few	TGTGCCAGCAGCTTACGACTAGCGGGTGGGGCAGAGACCCAGTACTTC	CASSLRLAGGAETQYF
TRBV6-2/TRBV6-3	TRBJ1-6	NA	few	TGTGCCAGCAGTTACTCTAATTCACCCCTCCACTTT	CASSYSNSPLHF
TRBV4-2	TRBJ2-7	TRBD2	NA	TGTGCCAGCAGCCAAGGTCCGGGACTAGCAACCGAGCAGTACTTC	CASSQGPGLATEQYF
TRBV5-1	TRBJ1-1	TRBD1	NA	TGCGCCAGCAGCTTGGAAGTGACAGGGGTTTTGAACACTGAAGCTTTCTTT	CASSLEVTGVLNTEAFF
TRBV29-1	TRBJ1-6	NA	few	TGCAGCGTTTCGGAGGGAGACTCATCACCCCTCCACTTT	CSVSEGDSSPLHF
TRBV7-9	TRBJ2-5	TRBD1	NA	TGTGCCAGCAGCTTTCCCGACAGGGGGAAAGAGACCCAGTACTTC	CASSFPDRGKETQYF
TRBV11-3	TRBJ1-1	NA	few	TGTGCCAGCAGCTCAACCCTCCGGGACCTGAACACTGAAGCTTTCTTT	CASSSTLRDLNTEAFF
TRBV6-2/TRBV6-3	TRBJ2-1	TRBD2	many	TGTGCCAGCAGTCCGATAGCGGGAGGGTTAAATGAGCAGTTCTTC	CASSPIAGGLNEQFF
TRBV14	TRBJ2-1	TRBD2	NA	TGTGCCAGCAGCCAAGATCCCCTAGCGGGATACAATGAGCAGTTCTTC	CASSQDPLAGYNEQFF
TRBV19	TRBJ1-1	TRBD1	NA	TGTGCCAGTAGAATAATGGGACAGTCAAACACTGAAGCTTTCTTT	CASRIMGQSNTEAFF
TRBV20-1	TRBJ1-1	TRBD1	NA	TGCAGTGCTCCCACAGGGGTTGGGACTGAAGCTTTCTTT	CSAPTGVGTEAFF
TRBV28	TRBJ2-7	TRBD1	many	TGTGCCAGCAGGCCCACCGGGACAGTCTCCTACGAGCAGTACTTC	CASRPTGTVSYEQYF
TRBV5-1	TRBJ2-3	NA	many	TGCGCCAGCAGCCCCCCTCTAAGCGGAAACACAGATACGCAGTATTTT	CASSPPLSGNTDTQYF
TRBV4-2	TRBJ2-1	TRBD2	NA	TGTGCCAGCAGCCAAGGAGGGACTAGCGGGAACTACGAGCAGTTCTTC	CASSQGGTSGNYEQFF
TRBV27	TRBJ2-1	NA	NA	TGTGCCAGCAGTGAAGGCGAAAGCGGGTGGGGTTATGGTGAGCAGTTCTTC	CASSEGESGWGYGEQFF
TRBV3-1	TRBJ1-2	NA	NA	TGTGCCAGCAGCCAAGTTACGATGCAGGAGTATGGCTACACCTTC	CASSQVTMQEYGYTF
TRBV7-3	TRBJ2-4	TRBD1	many	TGTGCCAGCAGCCTCGGACAGGGCCGAGTCTTGTTAGCCAAAAACATTCAGTACTTC	CASSLGQGRVLLAKNIQYF
TRBV20-1	TRBJ1-2	NA	few	TGCAGTTTTGCCCCTCGGAGGGAAAACTATGGCTACACCTTC	CSFAPRRENYGYTF
TRBV2	TRBJ2-7	TRBD2	many	TGTGCCAGCAGTGAAGGCGGGAGCCTCTCCTACGAGCAGTACTTC	CASSEGGSLSYEQYF
TRBV3-1	TRBJ2-1	TRBD2	NA	TGTGCCAGCAGCCCGACTAGCGGGAGTTCGGATGAGCAGTTCTTC	CASSPTSGSSDEQFF
TRBV6-1	TRBJ2-3	TRBD1	NA	TGTGCCAGCAGCTTTAGGACAGGGAGCGCAGATACGCAGTATTTT	CASSFRTGSADTQYF
TRBV24-1	TRBJ2-1	NA	many	TGTGCCACCAGTGATTCACCCCGTCAGACTATCTACAATGAGCAGTTCTTC	CATSDSPRQTIYNEQFF
TRBV7-9	TRBJ2-2	NA	NA	TGTGCCAGCAGCTTTTCGGGGGCTGTCGGCACCGGGGAGCTGTTTTTT	CASSFSGAVGTGELFF
TRBV30	TRBJ1-2	NA	many	TGTGCCTGGAGCTCAAATGGACAGATAAACTATGGCTACACCTTC	CAWSSNGQINYGYTF
TRBV4-1	TRBJ2-3	TRBD2	NA	TGCGCCAGCAGCCAGATCGGACTAGCGGGAGTGACAGATACGCAGTATTTT	CASSQIGLAGVTDTQYF
TRBV28	TRBJ2-1	NA	many	TGTGCCAGCAGTCCCTTCAATGAGCAGTTCTTC	CASSPFNEQFF
TRBV24-1	TRBJ1-5	NA	NA	TGTGCCACCAGTGATACCAGGGTGGAGCAGCCCCAGCATTTT	CATSDTRVEQPQHF
TRBV11-2	TRBJ1-5	NA	few	TGTGCCAGCAGCTTACTGGGAGTGGGACTTCAGCAGCCCCAGCATTTT	CASSLLGVGLQQPQHF
TRBV19	TRBJ2-2	TRBD2	NA	TGTGCCAGTAGAGCCCCGAGAGCCCCGACTAGCGCCGGGGAGCTGTTTTTT	CASRAPRAPTSAGELFF
TRBV7-4	TRBJ2-7	NA	few	TGTGCCAGCAGTTTGCATATCTTAGTAAGGGGATCCTACGAGCAGTACTTC	CASSLHILVRGSYEQYF
TRBV15	TRBJ1-1	NA	few	TGTGCCACCAGCATAGACACAATGATATACACTGAAGCTTTCTTT	CATSIDTMIYTEAFF
TRBV3-1	TRBJ2-1	TRBD2	NA	TGTGCCAGCAGCCAAGGTAGCGGGGGTGTCAATGAGCAGTTCTTC	CASSQGSGGVNEQFF